Below, 30 T cell receptor beta chains from the same sample are listed, as sequenced in a study of blood T cell repertoires in COVID-19. TCRdb's copy holds only in-frame clones and misses some; the assay was immunoSEQ multiplex PCR. The sample includes approximately 17,000 clones, around 90% of them seen just once. Sequencing used peripheral blood. The receptors come from a human donor in a cohort sampled during active COVID-19.

The chain carries TRBV9 and TRBJ2-7; 8 positions match TRBD1. After removal of 0 bases from V and 6 bases from J, the junction contained 5 bases not matched to a gene. CDR1 and CDR2 from the germline V gene are SGDLS and YYNGEE. This CDR3 has 14 residues. CDR3 region: CASSVGTGYSEQYF. The CDR3 DNA reads as TGTGCCAGCAGCGTAGGGACAGGGTATTCCGAGCAGTACTTC.

The rearrangement joins TRBV14 to TRBJ2-5, with D possibly being TRBD1 (6 bases). The germline CDR1 and CDR2 sequences are SGHDN and FVKESK. The CDR3 totals 14 residues. Trimming cost V 5 bases and J 0 bases, with 10 bases left between them. CDR3 sequence: CASSKDRNQETQYF. The CDR3, as DNA: TGTGCCAGCAGCAAGGACAGAAACCAAGAGACCCAGTACTTC.

The gene calls are TRBV5-1 and TRBJ1-6; D not resolved. V lost 0 bases to trimming and J lost 7 bases, with 17 bases between them. Germline assignment: CDR1 SGHRS and CDR2 YFSETQ. The CDR3 runs 17 residues. CDR3 sequence (DNA): TGCGCCAGCAGCTTGGGTGGCAGGTCCCCCAAGAATTCACCCCTCCACTTT. Encoded protein: CASSLGGRSPKNSPLHF.

This clone has more than one count but fewer than ten. This sequence joins TRBV5-1 and TRBJ2-7; TRBD1 agrees at 7 bases. Trimming at V came to 4 bases and at J to 6 bases, leaving 13 bases not matched to a gene. This CDR3 is built from 15 residues. Germline CDR1 is SGHRS and CDR2 is YFSETQ. As DNA, the CDR3 is TGCGCCAGCAGCCACGACAGGGAAAGGCGCTCCGAGCAGTACTTC. It yields the protein CASSHDRERRSEQYF.

V and J are TRBV7-2 and TRBJ2-3, with D perhaps matching TRBD1 (6 bases). V lost 5 bases, J lost 0 bases, and 9 bases lay in between. CDR3 length: 14 amino acids. Germline V gives CDR1 SGHTA, CDR2 FQGNSA. The CDR3 is CASSPGHSTDTQYF. Here the CDR3 DNA reads TGTGCCAGCAGCCCGGGACATAGCACAGATACGCAGTATTTT.

This clone was found a few times. The J gene is TRBJ1-5, the V gene TRBV4-2; D may be TRBD1 (6 bases). V was cut by 3 bases and J by 2 bases, with 14 bases left in between. The V gene's germline CDR1 is LGHNA and CDR2 YNFKEQ. The CDR3 consists of 16 residues. The chain's CDR3 is CASSQEQGVGNQPQHF. The DNA of the CDR3 is TGTGCCAGCAGCCAGGAACAGGGAGTCGGCAATCAGCCCCAGCATTTT.

The chain is built from TRBV18 and TRBJ2-1; TRBD1 is a possible D gene (6 bases). In germline, CDR1 is KGHSH, CDR2 LQKENI. This CDR3 region has 15 residues. The V and J ends lost 3 bases and 3 bases respectively, with 12 bases between them. CDR3 nucleotides: TGTGCCAGCTCACCCCGGGACACCCGCTACAATGAGCAGTTCTTC. This translates into CASSPRDTRYNEQFF.

The chain employs TRBV11-2 and TRBJ2-2; 8 nucleotides agree with TRBD1. This CDR3 spans 14 amino acids. Germline V gene sequence: CDR1 SGHAT, CDR2 FQNNGV. The ends lost 5 bases at V and 5 bases at J; junction bases unmatched: 4. CDR3 residues: CASSRGQATGELFF. CDR3 coding DNA: TGTGCCAGCAGCCGGGGACAGGCAACCGGGGAGCTGTTTTTT.

CDR3 sequence: CASSSWGGGNQPQHF. For the CDR3, the DNA is TGTGCCAGCAGTTCGTGGGGGGGAGGCAATCAGCCCCAGCATTTT. The V call is TRBV6-2 or TRBV6-3, the J call TRBJ1-5; maybe TRBD1 (5 bases). Looked up from germline, CDR1 is MNHEY and CDR2 is SVGEGT. V lost 4 bases and J 2 bases, leaving 12 bases between the germline ends. The CDR3 sequence is 15 residues long.

This chain connects TRBV19 to TRBJ2-4; TRBD2 matches at 10 bases. The CDR3 consists of 14 residues. Germline CDR1 reads LNHDA; CDR2 reads SQIVND (reference sequence). Trimming cost V 7 bases and J 6 bases; bases outside gene matches: 6. CDR3 DNA: TGTGCCAGTACAGCGGGGGGGCCAGGAAACATTCAGTACTTC. Protein product: CASTAGGPGNIQYF.

The CDR3 sequence: CASSLGRLSTDTQYF. The CDR3, as DNA: TGTGCCAGCAGCTTAGGCAGACTTAGCACAGATACGCAGTATTTT. The genes are TRBV11-1 and TRBJ2-3; D is undetermined. The CDR3 has 15 amino acids. CDR1 is SGHAT, CDR2 FQDESV, per germline (reference sequence). Between the trimmed V and J ends, which lost 1 base and 0 bases, there was a span of 8 bases.

The chain links TRBV5-6 to TRBJ1-2, with a weak D call TRBD1 (5 bases). CDR3 size: 13 residues. The germline CDR1 and CDR2 sequences are SGHDT and YYEEEE. Trimming pared 0 bases from V and 5 bases from J, leaving 8 bases between. In DNA form, the CDR3 reads TGTGCCAGCAGCTTGGCGGGGGGGTATGGCTACACCTTC. As protein: CASSLAGGYGYTF.

This rearrangement joins TRBV6-5 to TRBJ2-7; 8 bases map to TRBD1. V dropped 7 bases and J dropped 4; count of bases not matched to a gene: 3. Germline CDR1 MNHEY, CDR2 SVGAGI. The CDR3 is 12 amino acids. As DNA, the CDR3 is TGTGCCAGCATGAACAGGGGGTACGAGCAGTACTTC. It is translated as CASMNRGYEQYF.

The rearrangement uses TRBV27 and TRBJ2-3; no clear D gene. Trimming took 7 bases from V and 3 from J, leaving 17 bases between them. The CDR3 runs 15 residues. Germline-derived CDR1 and CDR2 are MNHEY and SMNVEV (reference sequence). The CDR3 DNA is TGTGCCAGCATCCCCATGCCGGGTTTGACAGATACGCAGTATTTT. This encodes CASIPMPGLTDTQYF.

V usage is TRBV19 and J usage is TRBJ1-5; D not resolved. Between the trimmed V and J ends, which lost 5 bases and 6 bases, there was a span of 11 bases. Germline CDR1 and CDR2: LNHDA and SQIVND (reference sequence). The CDR3 is made up of 13 amino acids. CDR3 bases: TGTGCCAGTAGTGTACTCGAGGGTCAGCCCCAGCATTTT. This gives the protein CASSVLEGQPQHF. The full variable domain, rest sourced from reference TRBV19 and TRBJ1-5, is DGGITQSPKYLFRKEGQNVTLSCEQNLNHDAMYWYRQDPGQGLRLIYYSQIVNDFQKGDIAEGYSVSREKKESFPLTVTSAQKNPTAFYLCASSVLEGQPQHFGDGTRLSIL.

This clone appeared once. The chain joins TRBV6-2 or TRBV6-3 to TRBJ2-7, with D tentatively TRBD2 (6 bases). In germline, CDR1 is MNHEY, CDR2 SVGEGT. The V end lost 5 bases, the J end lost 1 base, and 12 bases lay between the germline ends. The CDR3 totals 14 residues. The CDR3: CASSHRDWSYEQYF. The CDR3 bases are TGTGCCAGCAGTCATAGGGACTGGTCCTACGAGCAGTACTTC.

This clone turned up a few times. The J gene is TRBJ2-7, the V gene TRBV5-1; the match to TRBD1 covers 7 bases. The CDR3 length is 14 residues. The J segment lost 6 bases and the V segment lost 4 bases, leaving 10 bases of the junction unmatched. The germline V gene encodes CDR1 SGHRS and CDR2 YFSETQ. CDR3 sequence: CASSPGQVDGEQYF. In DNA form, the CDR3 reads TGCGCCAGCAGCCCAGGACAGGTAGATGGCGAGCAGTACTTC.

In DNA, the CDR3 is TGTGCCAGCAGTGAAGGTAGCGGGGCCCGCAATGAGCAGTTCTTC. This translates into CASSEGSGARNEQFF. V gene TRBV2 combines with J gene TRBJ2-1, with 8 positions matching TRBD2. Unmatched junction bases numbered 5, after V lost 1 base and J lost 6 bases. There are 15 residues in the CDR3. Looked up from germline, CDR1 is SNHLY and CDR2 is FYNNEI. The variable domain in full, completed from reference TRBV2 and TRBJ2-1, reads EPEVTQTPSHQVTQMGQEVILRCVPISNHLYFYWYRQILGQKVEFLVSFYNNEISEKSEIFDDQFSVERPDGSNFTLKIRSTKLEDSAMYFCASSEGSGARNEQFFGPGTRLTVL.

The chain carries TRBV5-1 and TRBJ2-5; D is perhaps TRBD2 (6 bases). CDR1 and CDR2 from the germline V gene are SGHRS and YFSETQ. The CDR3 length is 15 residues. V was clipped by 0 bases and J by 4 bases, with 13 bases between them. The CDR3: CASSLGGRGPETQYF. The CDR3, as DNA: TGCGCCAGCAGCTTGGGCGGGCGGGGCCCAGAGACCCAGTACTTC.

V usage is TRBV4-1 and J usage is TRBJ2-7; no definite D call. This CDR3 comprises 14 residues. Germline V gene sequence: CDR1 MGHRA, CDR2 YSYEKL. V was trimmed by 0 bases and J by 6 bases, leaving 12 bases between them. The CDR3 spells CASSQDTNSPEQYF. The CDR3, as DNA: TGCGCCAGCAGCCAAGATACCAACTCCCCCGAGCAGTACTTC.

The chain combines TRBV4-2 with TRBJ1-4; D call uncertain. V lost 3 bases, J lost 7 bases, and 18 bases lay in between. Germline values: CDR1 LGHNA, CDR2 YNFKEQ. The CDR3 extends over 16 amino acids. The CDR3 DNA is TGTGCCAGCAGCCAGGGTCGGACGGAGGGAGGTGAAAAACTGTTTTTT. Protein: CASSQGRTEGGEKLFF.

The chain links TRBV4-1 to TRBJ1-1; unclear D gene. The CDR3 runs 16 residues. Per the germline V gene, CDR1 is MGHRA and CDR2 is YSYEKL. Trimming cost V 0 bases and J 4 bases, with 15 bases left between them. The CDR3 nucleotides are TGCGCCAGCAGCCAAGATTTCAGTCCCCGGGTCACTGAAGCTTTCTTT. Protein sequence: CASSQDFSPRVTEAFF.

CDR3 nucleotides: TGTGCCAGCAGCTTAGGGGGCCAAGAGACCCAGTACTTC. Translating it yields CASSLGGQETQYF. The chain is built from TRBV5-6 and TRBJ2-5, with D possibly matching TRBD1 (6 bases). This CDR3 region has 13 residues. V was cut by 2 bases and J by 1 base, with 6 bases left in between. CDR1 is SGHDT and CDR2 is YYEEEE in the germline V gene.

The gene calls are TRBV27 and TRBJ2-7; 7 bases are a match to TRBD1. CDR1 and CDR2 from the germline V gene are MNHEY and SMNVEV (reference sequence). The junction had 5 bases not matched to a gene; V was cut back by 6 bases and J by 3 bases. This CDR3 region has 13 residues. The CDR3 is CASRKGASYEQYF. The DNA of the CDR3 is TGTGCCAGCAGGAAGGGGGCTAGCTACGAGCAGTACTTC.

The rearrangement joins TRBV7-2 to TRBJ1-2, with D maybe TRBD1 (5 bases). Germline CDR1 SGHTA, CDR2 FQGNSA. The CDR3 is made up of 14 amino acids. V lost 4 bases and J 4 bases, leaving 13 bases between the germline ends. The DNA for the CDR3 is TGTGCCAGCAGCTCACGCAGGGCGTTCTATGGCTACACCTTC. It encodes CASSSRRAFYGYTF.

The chain employs TRBV11-2 and TRBJ2-3; D perhaps matches TRBD1 (6 bases). The CDR3 is 17 residues long. Germline CDR1 reads SGHAT; CDR2 reads FQNNGV. Trimming stripped 2 bases from V and 5 bases from J, with 20 bases between. For the CDR3, the DNA is TGTGCCAGCAGCTTAAGGCAGGGGCTCGCCGGCGGAGATACGCAGTATTTT. Residues: CASSLRQGLAGGDTQYF. The full variable domain, with the rest looked up from reference TRBV11-2 and TRBJ2-3, is EAGVAQSPRYKIIEKRQSVAFWCNPISGHATLYWYQQILGQGPKLLIQFQNNGVVDDSQLPKDRFSAERLKGVDSTLKIQPAKLEDSAVYLCASSLRQGLAGGDTQYFGPGTRLTVL.

The chain couples TRBV7-2 to TRBJ2-3; weak D call: TRBD1 (6 bases). This CDR3 contains 14 residues. Looked up from germline, CDR1 is SGHTA and CDR2 is FQGNSA. The V gene lost 4 bases and the J gene lost 0 bases, with 8 bases spanning the gap. The CDR3 loop reads CASSSDSSTDTQYF. The CDR3 DNA sequence: TGTGCCAGCAGCTCGGACAGCAGCACAGATACGCAGTATTTT.

This sequence joins TRBV12-3 or TRBV12-4 and TRBJ2-1, with D perhaps TRBD2 (6 bases). Trimming cost V 8 bases and J 7 bases, with 12 bases left between them. The CDR3 has 12 residues. This CDR3 reads CASALGGNEQFF. The CDR3 nucleotides read TGTGCCAGCGCCCTGGGGGGAAATGAGCAGTTCTTC.

This chain connects TRBV7-9 to TRBJ2-7, with 10 nucleotides matching TRBD2. The CDR3 consists of 15 residues. Germline V gene data show CDR1 as SEHNR and CDR2 as FQNEAQ (reference sequence). The V and J ends lost 3 bases and 4 bases, in that order; junction bases with no gene match: 6. In DNA, the CDR3 is TGTGCCAGCAGCTTGAGCGGGGGGGCCAGTTACGAGCAGTACTTC. Encoded protein: CASSLSGGASYEQYF. The variable domain in full, completed from reference TRBV7-9 and TRBJ2-7, reads DTGVSQNPRHKITKRGQNVTFRCDPISEHNRLYWYRQTLGQGPEFLTYFQNEAQLEKSRLLSDRFSAERPKGSFSTLEIQRTEQGDSAMYLCASSLSGGASYEQYFGPGTRLTVT.

The chain joins TRBV27 to TRBJ1-4; tentative D call: TRBD1 (6 bases). CDR1 is MNHEY, CDR2 SMNVEV, per germline (reference sequence). V gave up 5 bases and J gave up 4 bases, with 20 bases separating them. The CDR3 has 17 amino acids. CDR3 sequence: CASSTLVVRGNNEKLFF. The CDR3 DNA reads as TGTGCCAGCAGTACCCTCGTGGTGAGGGGGAATAATGAAAAACTGTTTTTT.